This T cell receptor (beta chain) emerged from a study of CD8 T cells in Susac syndrome. Study as a whole: Patients with Susac syndrome were therapy-naive, on corticosteroids, or on intravenous immunoglobulin alone at the time that blood was drawn.

The CDR3 is 14 residues long. Germline CDR1 and CDR2: SQVTM and ANQGSEA. Trimming cost V 2 bases and J 2 bases, with 10 bases left between them. With random hexamers, roughly 0.45 to 1 ug RNA was reverse transcribed. TCRdb reprocessed the immunoSEQ multiplex PCR reads with MiXCR, giving one entry per CDR3 protein. The sample has 200,000 to 300,000 distinct CDR3 sequences; about 95% are singletons. The gene calls are TRBV29-1 and TRBJ2-1, with D unresolved. This clonotype was obtained from a human donor with Susac syndrome. The sample consisted of CD4+ T cells from PBMCs. CDR3 nucleotides: TGCAGCGTTGAACCGAAAGGTACCTACAATGAGCAGTTCTTC. Its protein is CSVEPKGTYNEQFF.